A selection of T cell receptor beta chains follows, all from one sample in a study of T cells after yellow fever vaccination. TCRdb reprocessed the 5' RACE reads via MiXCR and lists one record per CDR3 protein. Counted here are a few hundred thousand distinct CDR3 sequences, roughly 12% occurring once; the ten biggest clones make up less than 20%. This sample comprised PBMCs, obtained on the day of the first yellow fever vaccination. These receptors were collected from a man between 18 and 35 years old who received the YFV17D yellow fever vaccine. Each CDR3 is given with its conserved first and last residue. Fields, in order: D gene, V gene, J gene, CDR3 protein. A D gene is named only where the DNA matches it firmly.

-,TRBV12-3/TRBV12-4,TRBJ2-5,CASGAGLAQETQYF
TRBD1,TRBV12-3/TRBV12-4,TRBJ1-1,CASSSRTGGVVGTEAFF
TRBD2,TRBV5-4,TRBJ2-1,CASSLMLAGNNEQFF
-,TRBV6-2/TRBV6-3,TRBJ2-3,CASRGTVADTQYF
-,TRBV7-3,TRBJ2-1,CASSLFTVAAYNEQFF
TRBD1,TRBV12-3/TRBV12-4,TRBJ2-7,CASSSGQDGYEQYF
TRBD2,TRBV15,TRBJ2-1,CATSRDFPRLAGPYNEQFF
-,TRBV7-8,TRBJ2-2,CASSLLDGHPTLNTGELFF
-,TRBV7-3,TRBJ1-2,CASSPPDGRAPNYGYTF
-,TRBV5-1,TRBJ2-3,CASSQGGGGQDTQYF
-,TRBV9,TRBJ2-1,CASSVLGAYNEQFF
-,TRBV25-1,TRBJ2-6,CASSVDHMVAGANVLTF
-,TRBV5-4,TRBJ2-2,CASSGRATNTGELFF
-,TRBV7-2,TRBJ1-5,CASSQTGNSNQPQHF
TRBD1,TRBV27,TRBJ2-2,CASSLSGTGVAGELFF
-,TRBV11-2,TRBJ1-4,CASSFSFNEKLFF
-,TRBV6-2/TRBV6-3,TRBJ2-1,CASLKPDRGGNEQFF
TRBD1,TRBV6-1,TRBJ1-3,CASSAPGTGGNTIYF
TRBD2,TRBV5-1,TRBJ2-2,CASSLGRTSGGGYTGELFF
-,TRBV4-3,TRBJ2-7,CASSQESGYEQYF
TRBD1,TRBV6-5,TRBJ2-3,CASSLFTGVPDTQYF
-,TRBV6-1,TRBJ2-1,CASSDWENTYNEQFF
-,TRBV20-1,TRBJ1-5,CSARTDYSNQPQHF
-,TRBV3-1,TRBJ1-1,CASRSRASEAFF
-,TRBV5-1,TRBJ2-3,CASSPAGISTQGVYF
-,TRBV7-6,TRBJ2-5,CASSESDPRGTQYF
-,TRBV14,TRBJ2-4,CASSQDVQNIQYF
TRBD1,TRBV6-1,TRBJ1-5,CASVSTGTGGRPQHF
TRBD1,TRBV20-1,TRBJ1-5,CSAEGQGNQPQHF
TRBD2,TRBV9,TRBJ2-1,CASSPLAGDSYNEQFF
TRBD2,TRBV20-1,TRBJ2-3,CSAPSGVSTDTQYF
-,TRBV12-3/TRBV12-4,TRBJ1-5,CASSFEGRGNQPQHF
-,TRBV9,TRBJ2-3,CASSVGRTVQSTDTQYF
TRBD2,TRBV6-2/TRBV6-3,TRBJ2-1,CASGLAGGGQFF
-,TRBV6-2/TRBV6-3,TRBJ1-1,CASMRKGAFF
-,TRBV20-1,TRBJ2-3,CSGTPPVSPDTQYF
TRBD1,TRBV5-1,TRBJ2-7,CASSPIGTGEGDLIYEQYF
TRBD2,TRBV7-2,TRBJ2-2,CASSFRLAGGELFF
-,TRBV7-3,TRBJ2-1,CASSRNQGPYNEQFF
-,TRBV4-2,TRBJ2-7,CASSQAWGEQYF
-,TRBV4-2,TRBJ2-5,CASSQDRLETQYF
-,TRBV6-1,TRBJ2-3,CASSESRATDTQYF